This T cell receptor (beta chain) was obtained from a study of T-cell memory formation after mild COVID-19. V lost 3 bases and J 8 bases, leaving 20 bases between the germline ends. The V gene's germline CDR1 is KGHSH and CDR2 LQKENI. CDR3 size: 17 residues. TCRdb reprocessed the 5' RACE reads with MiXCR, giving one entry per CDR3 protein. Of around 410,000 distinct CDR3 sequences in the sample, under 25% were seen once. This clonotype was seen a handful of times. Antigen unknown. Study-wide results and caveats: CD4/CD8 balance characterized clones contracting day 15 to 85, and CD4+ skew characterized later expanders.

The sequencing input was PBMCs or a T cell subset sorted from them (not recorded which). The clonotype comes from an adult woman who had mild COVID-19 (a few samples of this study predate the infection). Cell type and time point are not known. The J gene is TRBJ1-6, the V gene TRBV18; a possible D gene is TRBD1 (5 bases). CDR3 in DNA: TGTGCCAGCTCACCGAATTACAGGAACCCAGCACATTCACCCCTCCACTTT. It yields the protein CASSPNYRNPAHSPLHF.